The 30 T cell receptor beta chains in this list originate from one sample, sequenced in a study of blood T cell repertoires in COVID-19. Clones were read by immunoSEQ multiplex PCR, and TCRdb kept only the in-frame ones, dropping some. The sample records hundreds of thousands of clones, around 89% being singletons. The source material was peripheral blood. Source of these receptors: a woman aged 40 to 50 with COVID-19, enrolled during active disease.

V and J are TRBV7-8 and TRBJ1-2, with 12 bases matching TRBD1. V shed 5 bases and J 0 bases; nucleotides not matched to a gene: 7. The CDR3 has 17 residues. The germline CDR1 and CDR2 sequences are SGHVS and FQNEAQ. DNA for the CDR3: TGTGCCAGCAGCGGGGGACAGGGGGCGAATACTAACTATGGCTACACCTTC. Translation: CASSGGQGANTNYGYTF.

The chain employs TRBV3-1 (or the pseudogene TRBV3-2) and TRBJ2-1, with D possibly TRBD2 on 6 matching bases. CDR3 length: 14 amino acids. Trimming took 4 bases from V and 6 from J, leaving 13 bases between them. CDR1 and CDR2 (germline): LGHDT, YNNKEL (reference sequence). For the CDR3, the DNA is TGTGCCAGCAGCCTGGGGGGAGACCTCAATGAGCAGTTCTTC. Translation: CASSLGGDLNEQFF.

In nucleotides, the CDR3 is TGTGCCAGCAGTTCGGGCGGAACAGGGGGTTACGAGCAGTACTTC. Its protein product is CASSSGGTGGYEQYF. This rearrangement joins TRBV27 to TRBJ2-7; 8 bases are a match to TRBD1. Germline V lookup: CDR1 MNHEY, CDR2 SMNVEV (reference sequence). The length of the CDR3 is 15 residues. V lost 4 bases to trimming and J lost 4 bases; unmatched junction nucleotides: 9.

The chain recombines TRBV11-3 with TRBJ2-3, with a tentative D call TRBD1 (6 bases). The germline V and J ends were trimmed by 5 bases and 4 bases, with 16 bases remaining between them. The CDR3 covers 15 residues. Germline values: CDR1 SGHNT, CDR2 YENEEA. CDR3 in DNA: TGTGCCAGCAGCCCGGGACACGAAAGAGCAGATACGCAGTATTTT. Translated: CASSPGHERADTQYF.

CDR3 protein: CASSLVETNEKLFF. DNA for the CDR3: TGTGCCAGCAGTTTAGTAGAAACTAATGAAAAACTGTTTTTT. The chain carries TRBV28 and TRBJ1-4; no definite D call. CDR1 is MDHEN and CDR2 is SYDVKM in the germline V gene. The CDR3 is 14 residues long. The V and J ends lost 2 bases and 1 base respectively, with 5 bases between them.

CDR3 nucleotides: TGTGCCATCAGTGAGTTGGGACAGAGGTCCCCGACCGGGGAGCTGTTTTTT. Its protein product is CAISELGQRSPTGELFF. The chain couples TRBV10-3 to TRBJ2-2; 7 nucleotides align to TRBD1. This CDR3 has 17 residues. Trimming cost V 1 base and J 5 bases; bases outside gene matches: 10. From germline, CDR1 is ENHRY and CDR2 SYGVKD.

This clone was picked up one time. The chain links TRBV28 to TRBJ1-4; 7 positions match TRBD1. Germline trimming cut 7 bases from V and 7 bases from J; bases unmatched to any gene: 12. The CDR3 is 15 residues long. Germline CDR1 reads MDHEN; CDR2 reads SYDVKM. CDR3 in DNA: TGTGCCAGCACTCAAGGGGGACAGAGGTTTGAAAAACTGTTTTTT. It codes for CASTQGGQRFEKLFF.

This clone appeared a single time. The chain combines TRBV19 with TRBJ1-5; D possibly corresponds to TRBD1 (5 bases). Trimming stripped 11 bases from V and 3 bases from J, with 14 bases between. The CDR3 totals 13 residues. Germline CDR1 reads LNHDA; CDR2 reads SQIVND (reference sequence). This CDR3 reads CALGGVNNQPQHF. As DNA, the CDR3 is TGTGCCCTCGGGGGGGTAAACAATCAGCCCCAGCATTTT.

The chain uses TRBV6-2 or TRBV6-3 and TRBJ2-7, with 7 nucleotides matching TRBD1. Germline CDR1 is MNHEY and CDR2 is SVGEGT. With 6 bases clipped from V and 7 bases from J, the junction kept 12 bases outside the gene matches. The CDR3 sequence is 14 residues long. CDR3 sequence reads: CASSLTTGVKEQYF. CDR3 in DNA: TGTGCCAGCAGCCTAACCACAGGGGTAAAAGAGCAGTACTTC.

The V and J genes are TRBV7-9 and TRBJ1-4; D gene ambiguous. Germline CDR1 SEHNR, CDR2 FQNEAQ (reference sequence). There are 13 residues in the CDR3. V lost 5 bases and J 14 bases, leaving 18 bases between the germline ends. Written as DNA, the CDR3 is TGTGCCAGCAGCCCCCCCAACGGGGTAGACCTGTTTTTT. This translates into CASSPPNGVDLFF.

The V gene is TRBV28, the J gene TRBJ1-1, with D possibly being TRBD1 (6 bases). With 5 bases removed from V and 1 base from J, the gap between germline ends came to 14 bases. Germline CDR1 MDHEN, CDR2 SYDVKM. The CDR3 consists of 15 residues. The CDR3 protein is CASSPPQGRNTEAFF. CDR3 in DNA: TGTGCCAGCAGTCCCCCGCAGGGGAGGAACACTGAAGCTTTCTTT.

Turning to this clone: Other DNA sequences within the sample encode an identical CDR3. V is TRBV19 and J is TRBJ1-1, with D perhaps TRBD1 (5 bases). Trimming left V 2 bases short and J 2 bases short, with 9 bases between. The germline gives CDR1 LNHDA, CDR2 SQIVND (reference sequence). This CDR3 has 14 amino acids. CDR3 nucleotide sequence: TGTGCCAGTAGTATAACCGGGGGAAACACTGAAGCTTTCTTT. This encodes CASSITGGNTEAFF.

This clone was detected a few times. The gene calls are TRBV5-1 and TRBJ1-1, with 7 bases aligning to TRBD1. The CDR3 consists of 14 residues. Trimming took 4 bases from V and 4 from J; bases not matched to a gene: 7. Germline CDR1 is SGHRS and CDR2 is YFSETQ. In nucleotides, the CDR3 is TGCGCCAGCAGCACAACAGGGGCCGGCACTGAAGCTTTCTTT. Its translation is CASSTTGAGTEAFF.

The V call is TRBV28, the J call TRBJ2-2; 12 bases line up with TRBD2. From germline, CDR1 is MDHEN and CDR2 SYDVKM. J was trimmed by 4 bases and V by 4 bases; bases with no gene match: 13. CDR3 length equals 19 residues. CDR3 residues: CASSSVLAGGPGITGELFF. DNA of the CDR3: TGTGCCAGCAGTTCGGTGCTAGCGGGAGGGCCGGGGATCACCGGGGAGCTGTTTTTT.

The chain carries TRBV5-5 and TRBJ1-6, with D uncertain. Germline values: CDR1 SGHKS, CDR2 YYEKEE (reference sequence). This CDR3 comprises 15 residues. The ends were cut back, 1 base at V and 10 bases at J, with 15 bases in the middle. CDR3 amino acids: CASSLSGMVVSPLHF. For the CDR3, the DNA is TGTGCCAGCAGCTTGTCCGGGATGGTCGTCTCACCCCTCCACTTT.

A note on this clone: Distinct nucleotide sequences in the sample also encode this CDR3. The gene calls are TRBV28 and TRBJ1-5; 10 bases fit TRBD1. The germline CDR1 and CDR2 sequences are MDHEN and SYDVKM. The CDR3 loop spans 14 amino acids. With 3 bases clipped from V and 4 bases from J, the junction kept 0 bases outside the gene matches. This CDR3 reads CASSLGQGNQPQHF. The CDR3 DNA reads TGTGCCAGCAGTTTGGGACAGGGGAATCAGCCCCAGCATTTT.

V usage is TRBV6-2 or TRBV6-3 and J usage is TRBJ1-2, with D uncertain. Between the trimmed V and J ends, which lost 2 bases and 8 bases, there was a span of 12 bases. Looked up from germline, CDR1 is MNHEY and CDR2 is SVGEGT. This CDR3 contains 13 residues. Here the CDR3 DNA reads TGTGCCAGCAGTTACACGGGGTTGAGGGGCTACACCTTC. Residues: CASSYTGLRGYTF.

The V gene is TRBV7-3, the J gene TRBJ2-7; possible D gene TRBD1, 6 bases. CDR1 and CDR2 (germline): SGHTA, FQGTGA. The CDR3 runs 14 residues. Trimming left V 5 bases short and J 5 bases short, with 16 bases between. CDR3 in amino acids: CASSPYRESDEQYF. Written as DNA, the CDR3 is TGTGCCAGCAGCCCCTACAGGGAGTCGGACGAGCAGTACTTC. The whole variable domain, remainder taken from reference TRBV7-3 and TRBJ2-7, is GAGVSQTPSNKVTEKGKYVELRCDPISGHTALYWYRQSLGQGPEFLIYFQGTGAADDSGLPNDRFFAVRPEGSVSTLKIQRTERGDSAVYLCASSPYRESDEQYFGPGTRLTVT.

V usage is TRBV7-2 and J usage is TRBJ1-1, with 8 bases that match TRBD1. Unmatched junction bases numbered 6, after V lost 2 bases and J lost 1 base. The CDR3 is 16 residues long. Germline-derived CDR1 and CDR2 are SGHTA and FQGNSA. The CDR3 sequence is CASSLIRTGPNTEAFF. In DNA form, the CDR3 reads TGTGCCAGCAGCTTAATCCGGACAGGGCCGAACACTGAAGCTTTCTTT.

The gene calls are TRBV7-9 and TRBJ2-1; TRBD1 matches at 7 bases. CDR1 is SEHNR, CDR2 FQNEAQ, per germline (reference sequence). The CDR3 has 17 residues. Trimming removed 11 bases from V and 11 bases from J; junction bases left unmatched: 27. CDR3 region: CAADQKKTGQVNSKQFF. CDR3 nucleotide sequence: TGTGCCGCTGACCAGAAGAAAACCGGACAGGTTAACAGCAAGCAGTTCTTC.

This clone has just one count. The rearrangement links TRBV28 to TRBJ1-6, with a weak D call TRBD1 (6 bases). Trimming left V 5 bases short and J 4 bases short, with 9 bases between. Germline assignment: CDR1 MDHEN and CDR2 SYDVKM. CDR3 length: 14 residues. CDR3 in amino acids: CASSPQGYNSPLHF. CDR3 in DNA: TGTGCCAGCAGTCCCCAGGGGTATAATTCACCCCTCCACTTT.

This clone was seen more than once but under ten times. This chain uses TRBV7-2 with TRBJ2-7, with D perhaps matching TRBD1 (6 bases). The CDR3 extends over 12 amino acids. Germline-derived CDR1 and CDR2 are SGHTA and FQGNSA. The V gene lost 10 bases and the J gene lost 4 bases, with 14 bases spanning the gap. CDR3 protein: CATGTGKYEQYF. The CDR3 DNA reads TGTGCCACCGGAACAGGGAAGTACGAGCAGTACTTC.

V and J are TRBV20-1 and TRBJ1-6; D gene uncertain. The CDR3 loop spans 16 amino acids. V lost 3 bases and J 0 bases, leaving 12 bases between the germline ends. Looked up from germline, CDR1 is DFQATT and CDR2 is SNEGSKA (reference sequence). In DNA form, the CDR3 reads TGCAGTGCTAGTCCTTCACAAAACTCCTATAATTCACCCCTCCACTTT. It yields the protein CSASPSQNSYNSPLHF.

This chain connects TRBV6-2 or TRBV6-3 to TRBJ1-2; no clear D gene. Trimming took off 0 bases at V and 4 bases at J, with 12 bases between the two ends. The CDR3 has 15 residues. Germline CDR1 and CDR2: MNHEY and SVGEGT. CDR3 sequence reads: CASSYSWEFSYGYTF. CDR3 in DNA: TGTGCCAGCAGTTACTCCTGGGAGTTCAGCTATGGCTACACCTTC.

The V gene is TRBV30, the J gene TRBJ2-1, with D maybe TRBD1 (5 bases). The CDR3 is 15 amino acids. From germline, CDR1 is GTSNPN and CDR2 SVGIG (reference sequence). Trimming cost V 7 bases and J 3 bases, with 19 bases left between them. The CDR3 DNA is TGTGCCTCCCGCCAGGGCCAAGCTGGCTACAATGAGCAGTTCTTC. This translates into CASRQGQAGYNEQFF.

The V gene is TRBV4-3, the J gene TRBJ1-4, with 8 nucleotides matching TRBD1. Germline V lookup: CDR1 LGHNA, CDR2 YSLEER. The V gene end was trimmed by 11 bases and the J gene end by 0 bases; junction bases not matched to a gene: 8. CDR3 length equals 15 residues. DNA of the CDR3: TGCGCCTCCAGAAAGACAGGGGCAACTAATGAAAAACTGTTTTTT. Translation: CASRKTGATNEKLFF.

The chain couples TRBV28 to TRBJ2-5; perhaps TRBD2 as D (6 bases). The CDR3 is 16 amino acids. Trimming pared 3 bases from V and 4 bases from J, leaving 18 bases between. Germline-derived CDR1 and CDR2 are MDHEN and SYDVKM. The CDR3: CASSFELRDPGETQYF. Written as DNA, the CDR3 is TGTGCCAGCAGTTTCGAGTTGCGGGATCCGGGAGAGACCCAGTACTTC.

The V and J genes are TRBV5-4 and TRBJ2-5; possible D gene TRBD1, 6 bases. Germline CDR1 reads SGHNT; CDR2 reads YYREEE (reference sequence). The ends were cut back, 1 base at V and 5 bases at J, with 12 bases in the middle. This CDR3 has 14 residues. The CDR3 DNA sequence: TGTGCCAGCAGCTTGATGGGGGCTGGGGAGACCCAGTACTTC. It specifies CASSLMGAGETQYF.

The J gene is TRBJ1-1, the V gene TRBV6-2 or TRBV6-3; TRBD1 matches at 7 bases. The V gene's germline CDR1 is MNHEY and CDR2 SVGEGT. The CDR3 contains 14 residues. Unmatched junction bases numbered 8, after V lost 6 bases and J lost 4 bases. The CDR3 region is CASSRYRGGTEAFF. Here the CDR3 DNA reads TGTGCCAGCAGCCGCTACAGGGGTGGCACTGAAGCTTTCTTT.

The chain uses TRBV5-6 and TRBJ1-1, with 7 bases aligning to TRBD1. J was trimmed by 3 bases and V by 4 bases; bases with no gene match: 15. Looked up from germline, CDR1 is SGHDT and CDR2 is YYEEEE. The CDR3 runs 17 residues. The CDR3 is CASSLGYRGGTDTEAFF. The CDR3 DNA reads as TGTGCCAGCAGCCTCGGATACAGGGGCGGGACGGACACTGAAGCTTTCTTT.